The source of this TCR beta chain is a study of cytomegalovirus exposure and HLA in healthy donors. The study ran its PCR with 60 Vbeta and 13 Jbeta primers. Using immunoSEQ multiplex PCR, the repertoire was profiled, and TCRdb retains in-frame clones only, with some absent. This sample has about 130,000 clones, with approximately 81% found just once. This CDR3 is built from 15 residues. V lost 4 bases, J lost 5 bases, and 17 bases lay in between. CDR1 is LGHNA and CDR2 is YSLEER in the germline V gene. Notes on the study in general: Later findings reportedly placed an Asian-associated ancestry cluster below the approximately 650-donor mean for N-insertions. Later analysis associated a missense DCLRE1C variant with TCR beta V- and J-gene trimming. A later analysis by the authors found several of the most significant clusters apparently linked to common viral pathogens.

Points on this clone: What it binds is unknown.

The sequence came from a young man in good health and CMV-seronegative. Sequencing used PBMCs. The gene calls are TRBV4-3 and TRBJ1-2; D is perhaps TRBD1 (6 bases). The CDR3 sequence: CASSLDHRRGYGYTF. The CDR3 DNA reads TGCGCCAGCAGCCTGGACCATCGAAGGGGGTATGGCTACACCTTC.